Sequencing of this T cell receptor (beta chain) was carried out in a study of blood T cell repertoires in COVID-19 (dated by TCRdb to the early 2020s). Concerning the study at large: Collaborator samples came from the United States, Italy and Spain and covered acute and convalescent phases of COVID-19. The prospective study material was composed of cDNA or gDNA derived from T cells, B-cell-depleted T cells, or PBMCs. The dataset comprised deeply sampled blood TCRbeta repertoires from subjects exposed to, actively infected with, or recovered from COVID-19. A freely available public database, intended as a resource for researchers studying the immune response to SARS-CoV-2, is where the repertoires were released. The samples were drawn from two sources: the first 160 participants of the ongoing ImmuneRACE study, and 1,000 to 1,500 subjects contributed by 6 global collaborators. Nearly every sample came with metadata listing a de-identified subject ID, COVID-19 status, age in years and sex. Where available, HLA class I and class II types were obtained from metadata supplied by the sample provider rather than from assay-based typing.

The paper as a whole reports these results and caveats: The amount of clinical and demographic metadata varied by source and participant and was provided uncurated.

TCRbeta CDR3 regions were amplified from genomic DNA using the immunoSEQ Assay, a bias-controlled multiplex PCR. As for how the authors treated the data: The number of nucleated cells in each sample was estimated from the amplification of reference gene primers within the assay. To quantify the absolute abundance of each unique TCRbeta CDR3 rearrangement, sequence reads were collapsed and filtered. For each sample, productive Simpson clonality was calculated as the square root of Simpson's diversity index over productive rearrangements. TCRdb re-hosts the immuneACCESS table, in-frame sequences only. Its copies lack some clones; in the studies checked, an unresolved V gene accounts for under half of them, and the cause for the rest is not known. The D gene and trimming were derived from the DNA, and the V and J assignments and clone size from that table. The sample table contains 70,000 to 100,000 clones; only one count was recorded for approximately 86% of them. Clones ranked in the top ten supply 6.5% to 9.5% of the sample.

Comment on this clone: The antigen it recognizes is unknown. No base qualities exist here, and no much larger clone lies one base off it.

The collaborating institutions used their own protocols to collect whole blood in K2EDTA tubes. Collaborator samples were shipped for TCRbeta analysis as frozen whole blood, isolated PBMCs, or DNA extracted from either sample type. Counted from cysteine to phenylalanine, this CDR3 has 14 amino acids. Only the CDR3 part of the read is kept: 42 bases, read in frame from the first base. Taken from the germline V gene, the CDR1 and CDR2 loops are SGHTA and FQGTGA. Trimming removed 5 bases from V and 2 bases from J, leaving 12 bases between the germline ends. The sample consisted of peripheral blood. This receptor was taken from a woman aged 70 to 79 with acute or convalescent COVID-19. The chain employs TRBV7-3 and TRBJ1-2; the D segment could be TRBD1, given 6 matching bases. For the CDR3, the sequence is CASSPGGHNYGYTF. The DNA sequence is as follows: TGTGCCAGCAGCCCTGGGGGACACAACTATGGCTACACCTTC.